The table lists the clone carrying this T cell receptor beta chain with many counts. Its antigen is as yet unknown. Germline CDR1 reads MRHNA; CDR2 reads SNTAGT. The germline V and J ends were trimmed by 7 bases and 14 bases, with 15 bases remaining between them. This CDR3 is 11 amino acids long. This record comes from a study of metastatic and nonmetastatic thyroid tumors. Study overall: Comparison of repertoires was carried out across blood and tumor or nodule tissue from malignant and benign thyroid patients. Whole-study results and caveats: Benign nodules were reported to have significantly lower TCR beta diversity than malignant thyroid tumors, in blood and tumor.

Every patient was untreated before thyroid surgery. Authors' processing steps: A distant-metastasis classifier for papillary thyroid cancer was built using CDR3 differences across clinicopathological groups. TCRdb redid the clone calls on the PCR reads using MiXCR. For this entry, the V and J calls and clone size follow TCRdb and not the study's own pipeline. The sample has more than 40,000 clones, 15% to 20% seen once. V is TRBV6-4 and J is TRBJ2-1; D is uncertain. Sequenced: blood. The sequence derives from a female donor with papillary thyroid cancer or a benign thyroid nodule (not recorded which). Some clones in this sample may be carry-over from other donors' samples. CDR3 sequence (DNA): TGTGCCAGCAATACCACCCAGACGGAGTTCTTC. It specifies CASNTTQTEFF.